This T cell receptor (beta chain) was obtained from a study of cytomegalovirus exposure and HLA in healthy donors. Healthy bone marrow donors formed the donor group. PCR used 60 Vbeta primers and 13 Jbeta primers. Original handling: Approximately 10 million shared chains were among tens of millions of unique TCR beta chains counted in a later analysis. Sequenced by immunoSEQ multiplex PCR; TCRdb stores in-frame clones only, minus some. For V, J and clone size, that table is used; D and trimming come from the DNA. The sample contains around 100,000 clones, 75% of which appear only once. A word on this clone: The antigen remains undetermined.

CDR3 length: 15 amino acids. Germline-derived CDR1 and CDR2 are MNHEY and SMNVEV (reference sequence). The V and J ends lost 1 base and 12 bases, in that order; junction bases with no gene match: 12. Findings and limits, study-wide: Other equally common chains were less clonally expanded than HLA-associated TCR beta chains, a later analysis showed.

This chain uses TRBV27 with TRBJ2-1, with 7 bases that match TRBD1. Input material: PBMCs. This TCR was sampled from a man aged 45-60 years in good health and CMV-seronegative. The CDR3: CASSLYRGPPTWQFF. CDR3 nucleotides: TGTGCCAGCAGTTTATACAGGGGTCCTCCTACATGGCAGTTCTTC.